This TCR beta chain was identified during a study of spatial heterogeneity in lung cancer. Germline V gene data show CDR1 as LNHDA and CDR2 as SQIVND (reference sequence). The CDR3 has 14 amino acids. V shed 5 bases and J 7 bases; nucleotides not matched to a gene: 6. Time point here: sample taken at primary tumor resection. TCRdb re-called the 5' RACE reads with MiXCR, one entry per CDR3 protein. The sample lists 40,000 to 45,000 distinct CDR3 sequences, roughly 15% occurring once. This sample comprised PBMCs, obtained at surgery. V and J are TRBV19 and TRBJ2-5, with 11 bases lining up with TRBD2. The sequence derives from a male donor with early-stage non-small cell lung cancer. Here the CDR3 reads CASSGGSGGVTQYF. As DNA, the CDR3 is TGTGCCAGTAGTGGAGGTAGCGGGGGGGTGACCCAGTACTTC.